The present T cell receptor beta chain was sequenced within a study of CD8 T cells in ankylosing spondylitis. Making the TCR beta libraries involved quantitative 5'-RACE with molecular barcodes. TCRdb called the 5' RACE reads again in MiXCR, with one record for every CDR3 protein. The sample holds 150,000 to 200,000 distinct CDR3 sequences, about 20% seen once. At least ten counts were recorded for this clonotype. The CDR3 runs to 20 residues. V gave up 2 bases and J gave up 0 bases; unmatched junction bases: 11. CDR1 is LNHNV, CDR2 YYDKDF, per germline (reference sequence). The chain joins TRBV15 to TRBJ2-6; 9 positions match TRBD1. The TCR sequence derives from a male donor aged 5-29 years with ankylosing spondylitis or in good health (not recorded which). Sequenced input: blood, either unsorted or a sorted T cell fraction (not recorded which). As DNA, the CDR3 is TGTGCCACCAGCAGACCCGGACAGGGGTTGATAGGCTCTGGGGCCAACGTCCTGACTTTC. Encoded protein: CATSRPGQGLIGSGANVLTF.